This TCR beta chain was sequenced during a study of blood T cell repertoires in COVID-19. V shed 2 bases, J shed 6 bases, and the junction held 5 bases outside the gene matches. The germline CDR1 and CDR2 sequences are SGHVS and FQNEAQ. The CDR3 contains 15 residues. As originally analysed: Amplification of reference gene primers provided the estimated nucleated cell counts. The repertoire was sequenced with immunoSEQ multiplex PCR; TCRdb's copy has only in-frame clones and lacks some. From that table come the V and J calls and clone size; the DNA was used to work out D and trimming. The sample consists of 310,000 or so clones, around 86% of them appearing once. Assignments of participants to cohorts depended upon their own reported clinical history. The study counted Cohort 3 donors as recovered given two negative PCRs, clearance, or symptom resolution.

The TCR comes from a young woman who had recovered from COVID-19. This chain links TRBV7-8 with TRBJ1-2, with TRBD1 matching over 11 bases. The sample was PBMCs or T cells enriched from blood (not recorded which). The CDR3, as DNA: TGTGCCAGCAGCTTACAAGGGACAGGGGGGCATGGCTACACCTTC. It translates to CASSLQGTGGHGYTF.